The clone carrying this T cell receptor (beta chain) showed up just a few times. Its antigen remains unidentified. A sample-barcoded 5' primer and a J-beta primer mix were used in a second PCR of roughly 7 to 11 cycles. Each CDR3 protein gets one entry after TCRdb re-called the 5' RACE reads with MiXCR. The table lists 1,500,000 or so distinct CDR3 sequences, approximately 39% of them singletons, with about 4% in the top ten. Trimming at V came to 8 bases and at J to 5 bases, leaving 8 bases not matched to a gene. This CDR3 region has 13 residues. The germline CDR1 and CDR2 sequences are SEHNR and FQNEAQ (reference sequence). The source of the sample is a study of blood T cells in healthy people across ages. Study-wide results and limits: With age, beta diversity per million T cells declined roughly linearly, significantly by around 43. A conclusive naive versus antigen-experienced comparison was prevented by the unsorted PBMCs.

This receptor was taken from a woman aged 18 to 35 in good health. The chain couples TRBV7-9 to TRBJ1-1; 7 bases are a match to TRBD1. Sample: blood. CDR3 sequence (DNA): TGTGCCAGCGAGGAAACAGGGGTAACTGAAGCTTTCTTT. Protein: CASEETGVTEAFF.